These 13 T cell receptor beta chains share one sample of origin, sequenced in a study of lymphopenia after photon versus proton radiotherapy. Libraries were prepared by immunoSEQ multiplex PCR; TCRdb keeps only in-frame clonotypes and omits some of them. Of some 170,000 clones detected, about 88% appear once; the ten largest clones hold approximately 4.6%. The sequences come from peripheral blood, collected from a patient treated with photon-based radiotherapy. Receptors originate from a man aged 50-59 years with gastric cancer.

V gene TRBV9 combines with J gene TRBJ2-3, with unresolved D. V was pared by 3 bases and J by 2 bases, with 13 bases between. The CDR3 runs to 15 residues. CDR1 and CDR2 from the germline V gene are SGDLS and YYNGEE. In DNA form, the CDR3 reads TGTGCCAGCAGCGAGGGTATAGTGACCACAGATACGCAGTATTTT. It codes for CASSEGIVTTDTQYF.

The chain carries TRBV5-4 and TRBJ2-3; 8 nucleotides match TRBD2. V was clipped by 0 bases and J by 2 bases; unmatched bases: 5. Per the germline V gene, CDR1 is SGHNT and CDR2 is YYREEE (reference sequence). The CDR3 is 16 residues long. The CDR3 sequence: CASSLDWREATDTQYF. Written as DNA, the CDR3 is TGTGCCAGCAGCTTGGATTGGCGGGAGGCCACAGATACGCAGTATTTT.

This chain uses TRBV28 with TRBJ1-1, with TRBD1 matching over 9 bases. The length of the CDR3 is 16 residues. Per germline, CDR1 MDHEN and CDR2 SYDVKM. V dropped 6 bases and J dropped 5; count of bases not matched to a gene: 13. The CDR3 DNA is TGTGCCAGCAGCCCAAGCTCGGGACAGGGATATACTGAAGCTTTCTTT. Its protein product is CASSPSSGQGYTEAFF.

The chain uses TRBV6-5 and TRBJ2-2; D may be TRBD2 (5 bases). The CDR3 is 15 amino acids. CDR1 and CDR2 from the germline V gene are MNHEY and SVGAGI. Trimming stripped 5 bases from V and 2 bases from J, with 12 bases between. The CDR3 DNA reads TGTGCCAGCAGTCCCGGAGGACGAAACACCGGGGAGCTGTTTTTT. Protein sequence: CASSPGGRNTGELFF.

This chain links TRBV23-1 with TRBJ1-2, with a possible D match to TRBD1 (5 bases). TRBV23-1 is noted as an ORF with a role that remains uncertain. The CDR3 runs to 13 residues. Trimming pared 6 bases from V and 7 bases from J, leaving 15 bases between. In DNA form, the CDR3 reads TGCGCCAGCAGCCCGCCAAGGGGTCGTGGCTACACCTTC. Translating gives CASSPPRGRGYTF.

The chain combines TRBV5-1 with TRBJ1-2, with a tentative D call TRBD1 (5 bases). The CDR3 is 14 amino acids. CDR1 and CDR2 (germline): SGHRS, YFSETQ. Trimming stripped 0 bases from V and 5 bases from J, with 11 bases between. The CDR3 here is CASSLGQGGYGYTF. The DNA of the CDR3 is TGCGCCAGCAGCTTGGGGCAGGGAGGGTATGGCTACACCTTC.

The chain carries TRBV14 and TRBJ2-5, with a possible D match to TRBD2 (5 bases). The V end was cut by 5 bases, the J end by 3 bases, with 10 bases between. The germline V gene has CDR1 SGHDN and CDR2 FVKESK. The CDR3 has 13 amino acids. CDR3 nucleotide sequence: TGTGCCAGCAGCTTACACGGGGAAGAGACCCAGTACTTC. Residues: CASSLHGEETQYF.

The chain uses TRBV5-4 and TRBJ2-7; tentative D call: TRBD2 (6 bases). Germline CDR1 reads SGHNT; CDR2 reads YYREEE (reference sequence). V was shortened by 0 bases and J by 5 bases, with 15 bases between the two germline ends. The CDR3 is 15 residues long. The CDR3 loop is CASSLGGASRHEQYF. For the CDR3, the DNA is TGTGCCAGCAGCTTGGGCGGGGCCTCTCGCCACGAGCAGTACTTC.

The gene calls are TRBV7-9 and TRBJ2-1, with TRBD2 identical over 11 bases. The length of the CDR3 is 17 residues. J was trimmed by 0 bases and V by 5 bases; bases with no gene match: 6. CDR1 and CDR2 from the germline V gene are SEHNR and FQNEAQ (reference sequence). In DNA, the CDR3 is TGTGCCAGCAGCCGACAACTAGCGGGAGTCTCCTACAATGAGCAGTTCTTC. Translated, it gives CASSRQLAGVSYNEQFF. Complete variable domain (other parts from reference TRBV7-9 and TRBJ2-1): DTGVSQNPRHKITKRGQNVTFRCDPISEHNRLYWYRQTLGQGPEFLTYFQNEAQLEKSRLLSDRFSAERPKGSFSTLEIQRTEQGDSAMYLCASSRQLAGVSYNEQFFGPGTRLTVL.

This rearrangement joins TRBV5-4 to TRBJ2-2; 10 bases agree with TRBD2. The V and J ends lost 3 bases and 5 bases, in that order; junction bases with no gene match: 4. Germline-derived CDR1 and CDR2 are SGHNT and YYREEE (reference sequence). The CDR3 is 15 amino acids. The CDR3 coding sequence is TGTGCCAGCAGCTCCTGGACTAGCGGAACCGGGGAGCTGTTTTTT. Its translation is CASSSWTSGTGELFF.

The V and J genes are TRBV5-4 and TRBJ2-7, with TRBD1 matching over 8 bases. The CDR3 contains 13 residues. The V segment lost 2 bases and the J segment 4 bases; nucleotides outside the gene matches: 2. Looked up from germline, CDR1 is SGHNT and CDR2 is YYREEE (reference sequence). Here the CDR3 DNA reads TGTGCCAGCAGCTTACAGGGGGTTTACGAGCAGTACTTC. Its protein is CASSLQGVYEQYF.

The chain carries TRBV7-9 and TRBJ2-7; TRBD2 is a possible D gene (5 bases). Germline CDR1 SEHNR, CDR2 FQNEAQ (reference sequence). This CDR3 has 13 residues. V was cut by 6 bases and J by 4 bases, with 13 bases left in between. The DNA of the CDR3 is TGTGCCAGCAGGTCGAGGGCCGGGTACGAGCAGTACTTC. Protein product: CASRSRAGYEQYF. The whole variable domain, filled in from reference TRBV7-9 and TRBJ2-7, reads DTGVSQNPRHKITKRGQNVTFRCDPISEHNRLYWYRQTLGQGPEFLTYFQNEAQLEKSRLLSDRFSAERPKGSFSTLEIQRTEQGDSAMYLCASRSRAGYEQYFGPGTRLTVT.

This clone was detected only a few times. V is TRBV15 and J is TRBJ2-1, with 7 bases identical to TRBD1. CDR1 is LNHNV, CDR2 YYDKDF, per germline (reference sequence). CDR3 size: 16 residues. With 8 bases clipped from V and 0 bases from J, the junction kept 10 bases outside the gene matches. The CDR3 nucleotides read TGTGCCACCGCGGGTCCGGGACAGCTCTCCTACAATGAGCAGTTCTTC. This gives the protein CATAGPGQLSYNEQFF.